This is a list of T cell receptor beta chains from one sample in a study of patients and donors after allogeneic stem cell transplantation. MiXCR, applied by TCRdb to the RT-PCR reads, yields one record per CDR3 protein. The sample has approximately 200,000 distinct CDR3 sequences; 35% to 50% are singletons. Sample: blood, either unsorted or a sorted T cell fraction (not recorded which). Receptors originate from a human donor who was either an allogeneic HSCT recipient or a stem cell or donor lymphocyte infusion donor (not recorded which). It is not recorded whose cells these are; they may come from a transplant donor. The CDR3 runs from the conserved cysteine through the conserved F or W.

cdr3_length: 13
v_call: TRBV5-5
cdr3_aa: CASSSRGGYGYTF

cdr3_length: 14
v_call: TRBV28
cdr3_aa: CASSSPSGPYEQYF

cdr3_length: 13
v_call: TRBV28
cdr3_aa: CASSSTPGLMAFF

cdr3_length: 16
v_call: TRBV15
cdr3_aa: CATSRDQDRGRETQYF

cdr3_length: 17
v_call: TRBV2
cdr3_aa: CASSEDSRGRRNYGYTF

cdr3_length: 15
v_call: TRBV5-4
cdr3_aa: CASSLGRGQFYEQYF

cdr3_length: 19
v_call: TRBV4-2
cdr3_aa: CASSQDMASGSPSTDTQYF

cdr3_length: 14
v_call: TRBV15
cdr3_aa: CATSPSESPYGYTF

cdr3_length: 15
v_call: TRBV4-3
cdr3_aa: CASSQGRAANTEAFF

cdr3_length: 13
v_call: TRBV28
cdr3_aa: CASSLPLRVGYTF